Sequencing of this T cell receptor (beta chain) was carried out in a study of radiotherapy plus CTLA-4 blockade in lung cancer. Study-wide background: In roughly 17% of patients, objective responses were seen; roughly 30% had disease control.

Clones were read by immunoSEQ multiplex PCR, and TCRdb kept only the in-frame ones, dropping some. The table records tens of thousands of clones, approximately 76% of them present only once. Per germline, CDR1 SGHDN and CDR2 FVKESK. V was pared by 3 bases and J by 4 bases, with 18 bases between. The CDR3 is made up of 16 amino acids. Comments on this clone: Antigen: not known.

Study-wide results and limits: Reports identified early blood T cell clone dynamics, with interferon-beta, as the best response predictor. Following radiotherapy plus ipilimumab, tumor-derived TCR clones expanded in the blood.

The sequences come from peripheral blood, collected from a patient treated with radiotherapy plus ipilimumab. The TCR comes from a human donor with non-small cell lung cancer who had stable disease on radiotherapy plus ipilimumab. V and J are TRBV14 and TRBJ1-1; possible D gene TRBD1, 5 bases. CDR3 sequence reads: CASSHSIGVKSTEAFF. The CDR3 region has the DNA TGTGCCAGCAGCCATAGTATAGGGGTTAAAAGCACTGAAGCTTTCTTT.